A single sample gave rise to the 20 T cell receptor beta chains below, sequenced in a study of breast tumors, draining lymph nodes, adjacent tissues (dated by TCRdb to 2016 to 2017). Library prep was done by multiplex PCR. Data came from an Illumina HiSeq 2000. TCRdb reprocessed the public reads (quality trimming at Q25 with fastp, clone calling with MiXCR) and kept in-frame beta chains. CDR3 protein duplicates are merged, each entry listing the most common genes and DNA. This sample gives 75,000 to 100,000 distinct CDR3 sequences in total; roughly 19% of them show up just once. The ten top clones hold around 2.4% of the sample. Lymph node samples were obtained from the axillary draining lymph nodes of breast cancer patients. The specimen was axillary lymph node tissue. The receptors originated from a female donor with breast cancer. Some clones in this sample may be carry-over from other donors' samples.

Ten or more counts support this clonotype. This rearrangement joins TRBV11-3 to TRBJ2-6; D gene unclear. The V and J ends lost 5 bases and 0 bases respectively, with 17 bases between them. The CDR3 has 18 residues. From germline, CDR1 is SGHNT and CDR2 YENEEA. This CDR3 is CASSQLKSGASGANVLTF. The CDR3 DNA reads as TGTGCCAGCAGCCAATTAAAGTCAGGCGCCTCTGGGGCCAACGTCCTGACTTTC.

A remark on this clonotype: A read error may be the cause here, since a much bigger clone is one base away. This chain uses TRBV19 with TRBJ2-2; TRBD2 is a possible D gene (6 bases). Germline V gene data show CDR1 as LNHDA and CDR2 as SQIVND (reference sequence). This CDR3 has 16 residues. CDR3 loop: CASSTWVGRSTGELSF. The CDR3 region has the DNA TGTGCCAGTAGTACCTGGGTGGGGAGGAGCACCGGGGAGCTGTCTTTT.

This clonotype was observed many times. V gene TRBV20-1 combines with J gene TRBJ2-7, with 10 bases aligning to TRBD2. The CDR3 length is 14 residues. Germline V gives CDR1 DFQATT, CDR2 SNEGSKA (reference sequence). Trimming removed 6 bases from V and 6 bases from J; junction bases left unmatched: 11. The CDR3 DNA sequence: TGCAGTGCCGACAGAGCGGGAGGGCCATCCGAGCAGTACTTC. Translated: CSADRAGGPSEQYF.

About this clonotype: Germline and junction disagree at one end, which may indicate a read error. The V call is TRBV29-1, the J call TRBJ2-3; the D gene is possibly TRBD2 (6 bases). The V gene's germline CDR1 is SQVTM and CDR2 ANQGSEA. This CDR3 has 15 amino acids. CDR3: CGVDGGRTSTDTQYF. The CDR3 nucleotides read TGCGGCGTTGACGGGGGACGGACAAGCACGGATACGCAGTATTTT.

This clonotype was seen at least ten times. The chain uses TRBV7-9 and TRBJ1-2; D gene ambiguous. The CDR3 contains 18 residues. V gave up 1 base and J gave up 3 bases, with 21 bases separating them. Germline CDR1 and CDR2: SEHNR and FQNEAQ (reference sequence). The CDR3 here is CASSLDGALRFVHYGYTF. The CDR3 DNA is TGTGCCAGCAGCTTAGATGGAGCCCTACGGTTTGTCCACTATGGCTACACCTTC.

This clonotype has at least ten counts. The rearrangement links TRBV7-6 to TRBJ2-3, with a tentative D call TRBD1 (5 bases). The CDR3 totals 16 residues. Germline V gene lookup returns CDR1 SGHVS and CDR2 FNYEAQ. Deletions cut 0 bases from V and 0 bases from J, with 10 bases between. The CDR3, as DNA: TGTGCCAGCAGCTTAGCACTTCAGGGAAGCACAGATACGCAGTATTTT. Translating it yields CASSLALQGSTDTQYF.

With respect to this clonotype: A read error may produce the germline difference seen at one junction end. The CDR3 region is CASQGQGDTGGLFF. In nucleotides, the CDR3 is TGTGCCAGCCAGGGACAGGGCGACACCGGGGGGCTGTTTTTT. This chain connects TRBV6-1 to TRBJ2-2; 9 positions match TRBD1. The CDR3 is 14 residues long. CDR1 is MNHNS, CDR2 SASEGT, per germline.

The table lists this clonotype with many counts. The rearrangement joins TRBV11-3 to TRBJ2-3; TRBD1 aligns across 12 bases. V dropped 7 bases and J dropped 6; count of bases not matched to a gene: 8. Germline-derived CDR1 and CDR2 are SGHNT and YENEEA. This CDR3 spans 15 amino acids. The CDR3 nucleotides are TGTGCCAGCACCTCCCGGGACAGGGGGCTTGATACGCAGTATTTT. Protein: CASTSRDRGLDTQYF.

This clonotype was seen many times. The V gene is TRBV2, the J gene TRBJ2-7; D not resolved. The V end was cut by 3 bases, the J end by 5 bases, with 11 bases between. This CDR3 is built from 13 residues. Per germline, CDR1 SNHLY and CDR2 FYNNEI. The CDR3 sequence: CASSESLADEQYF. The CDR3 bases are TGTGCCAGCAGTGAGTCGCTGGCGGACGAGCAGTACTTC.

This clonotype was found many times. The chain joins TRBV6-2 or TRBV6-3 to TRBJ2-1, with D tentatively TRBD1 (6 bases). In germline, CDR1 is MNHEY, CDR2 SVGEGT. CDR3 size: 12 residues. The V and J ends lost 1 base and 13 bases respectively, with 11 bases between them. This CDR3 is CASSYLAGAQFF. The DNA for the CDR3 is TGTGCCAGCAGTTACTTGGCAGGGGCTCAGTTCTTC.

Worth noting for this clonotype: This may be a read error, as it is one base from a much larger clone. The rearrangement links TRBV6-2 or TRBV6-3 to TRBJ2-5; no clear D. CDR3 size: 12 residues. CDR1 MNHEY and CDR2 SVGEGT come from the germline V gene. The CDR3 DNA sequence: TGTGTCAGCAAAACATTACAAGAGACCCAGTACTTC. Translation: CVSKTLQETQYF.

This clonotype was recorded many times. The chain recombines TRBV7-2 with TRBJ2-1, with D possibly matching TRBD2 (5 bases). Germline values: CDR1 SGHTA, CDR2 FQGNSA. The CDR3 runs 16 residues. V was shortened by 5 bases and J by 0 bases, with 14 bases between the two germline ends. The CDR3, as DNA: TGTGCCAGCAGCAGAAAAGCGGAACCCTCCTACAATGAGCAGTTCTTC. Translation gives CASSRKAEPSYNEQFF.

In its sample, this clonotype was seen many times. The chain couples TRBV9 to TRBJ2-1; TRBD2 aligns across 10 bases. The CDR3 has 16 amino acids. The V and J ends lost 0 bases and 7 bases, in that order; junction bases with no gene match: 7. Germline-derived CDR1 and CDR2 are SGDLS and YYNGEE. This CDR3 reads CASSVGGAGGLNEQFF. The DNA for the CDR3 is TGTGCCAGCAGCGTAGGAGGAGCGGGAGGGCTTAATGAGCAGTTCTTC. Drawing the rest from reference TRBV9 and TRBJ2-1, the complete variable domain is DSGVTQTPKHLITATGQRVTLRCSPRSGDLSVYWYQQSLDQGLQFLIQYYNGEERAKGNILERFSAQQFPDLHSELNLSSLELGDSALYFCASSVGGAGGLNEQFFGPGTRLTVL.

Of note for this clonotype: A clone one base away is much larger, so this may be a read error. The V gene is TRBV2, the J gene TRBJ1-2, with D unresolved. The CDR3 length is 16 residues. Germline CDR1 SNHLY, CDR2 FYNNEI. The CDR3: CGRLKAPGSANYGYTF. The DNA for the CDR3 is TGTGGCAGACTAAAGGCTCCTGGTTCAGCTAACTATGGCTACACCTTC.

This clonotype was counted many times. This sequence joins TRBV7-2 and TRBJ1-2; D is possibly TRBD1 (5 bases). Germline V gives CDR1 SGHTA, CDR2 FQGNSA. The CDR3 consists of 15 residues. The germline V and J ends were trimmed by 4 bases and 4 bases, with 16 bases remaining between them. DNA of the CDR3: TGTGCCAGCAGCTCCCGGGGCGGACCGAGCTATGGCTACACCTTC. Residues: CASSSRGGPSYGYTF.

The table lists this clonotype with many counts. This sequence joins TRBV10-1 and TRBJ2-7; 12 nucleotides align to TRBD2. The V and J ends lost 2 bases and 2 bases, in that order; junction bases with no gene match: 7. Germline CDR1 and CDR2: WNHNN and SYGVQD (reference sequence). The CDR3 spans 17 residues. The CDR3 DNA reads TGCGCCAGCAGTGAGAAAGGGACTAGCGGGTTCCCCTACGAGCAGTACTTC. It is translated as CASSEKGTSGFPYEQYF.

This clonotype showed up many times. V and J are TRBV5-4 and TRBJ2-1, with TRBD2 identical over 12 bases. J gave up 3 bases and V 4 bases, and 2 bases lay outside the gene matches. The CDR3 is 15 residues long. Germline V gene lookup returns CDR1 SGHNT and CDR2 YYREEE (reference sequence). The CDR3 sequence is CASSPTSGSYNEQFF. As DNA, the CDR3 is TGTGCCAGCAGCCCGACTAGCGGGAGCTACAATGAGCAGTTCTTC.

The table lists this clonotype with many counts. A read error may account for a junction end that differs from germline. The J gene is TRBJ2-2, the V gene TRBV20-1, with TRBD2 matching over 9 bases. CDR1 and CDR2 (germline): DFQATT, SNEGSKA (reference sequence). The CDR3 consists of 18 residues. Written as DNA, the CDR3 is TGCAATGCTAGAGGGAAGGCCCGGCTAGCGGGATTCACCGGGGAGCTGTTTTTT. Its protein product is CNARGKARLAGFTGELFF.

This clonotype was picked up a small number of times. The V gene is TRBV11-3, the J gene TRBJ2-3, with TRBD1 as a possible D gene (6 bases). The V end lost 5 bases, the J end lost 4 bases, and 13 bases lay between the germline ends. Germline CDR1 SGHNT, CDR2 YENEEA. The CDR3 consists of 14 residues. For the CDR3, the DNA is TGTGCCAGCAGCCGAGAAAGACAGGCAGATACGCAGTATTTT. Its translation is CASSRERQADTQYF.

This clonotype was picked up a small number of times. A much larger clone sits a single nucleotide away, making a read error possible. The conserved closing phenylalanine or tryptophan is absent in this CDR3, likely reflecting a read error. The V gene is TRBV6-6, the J gene TRBJ1-2; D is unclear. This CDR3 is 13 amino acids long. V lost 6 bases and J 0 bases, leaving 8 bases between the germline ends. Germline V gene lookup returns CDR1 MNHNY and CDR2 SVGAGI (reference sequence). CDR3 region: CASRGNSNYGYTS. For the CDR3, the DNA is TGTGCCAGCAGAGGAAACTCTAACTATGGCTACACCTCC.